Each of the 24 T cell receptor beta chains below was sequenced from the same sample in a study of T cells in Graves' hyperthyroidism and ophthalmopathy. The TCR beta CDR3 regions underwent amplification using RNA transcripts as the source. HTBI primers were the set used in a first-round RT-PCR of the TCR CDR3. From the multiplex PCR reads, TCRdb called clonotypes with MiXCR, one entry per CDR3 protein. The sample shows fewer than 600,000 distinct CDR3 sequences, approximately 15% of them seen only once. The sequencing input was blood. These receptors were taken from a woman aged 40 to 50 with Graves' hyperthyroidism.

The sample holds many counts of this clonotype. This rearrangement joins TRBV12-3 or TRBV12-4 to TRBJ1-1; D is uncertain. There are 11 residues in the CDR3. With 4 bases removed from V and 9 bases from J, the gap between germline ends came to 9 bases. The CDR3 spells CASSWASKAFF. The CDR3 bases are TGTGCCAGCAGTTGGGCGTCTAAAGCTTTCTTT.

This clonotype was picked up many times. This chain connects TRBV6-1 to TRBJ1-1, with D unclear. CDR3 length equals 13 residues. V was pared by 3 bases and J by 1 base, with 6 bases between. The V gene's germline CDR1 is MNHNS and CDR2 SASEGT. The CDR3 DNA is TGTGCCAGCAGTGACTTAAGGAACACTGAAGCTTTCTTT. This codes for CASSDLRNTEAFF.

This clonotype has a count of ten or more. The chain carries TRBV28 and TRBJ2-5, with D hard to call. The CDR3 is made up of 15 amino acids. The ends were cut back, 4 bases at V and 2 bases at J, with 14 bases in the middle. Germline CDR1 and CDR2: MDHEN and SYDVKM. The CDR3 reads CASSSGRMIQETQYF. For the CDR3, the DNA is TGTGCCAGCAGTTCAGGACGGATGATACAAGAGACCCAGTACTTC.

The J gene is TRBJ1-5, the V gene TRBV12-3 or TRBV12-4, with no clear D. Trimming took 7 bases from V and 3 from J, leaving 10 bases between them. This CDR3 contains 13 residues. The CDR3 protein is CASTGRINQPQHF. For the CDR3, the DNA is TGTGCCAGCACCGGACGGATCAATCAGCCCCAGCATTTT.

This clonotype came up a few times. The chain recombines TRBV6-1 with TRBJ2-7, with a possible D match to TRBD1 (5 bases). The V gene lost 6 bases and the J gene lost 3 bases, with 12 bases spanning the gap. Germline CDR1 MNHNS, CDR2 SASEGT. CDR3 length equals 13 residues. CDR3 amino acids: CASSRERNYEQYF. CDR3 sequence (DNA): TGTGCCAGCAGCAGGGAACGGAACTACGAGCAGTACTTC.

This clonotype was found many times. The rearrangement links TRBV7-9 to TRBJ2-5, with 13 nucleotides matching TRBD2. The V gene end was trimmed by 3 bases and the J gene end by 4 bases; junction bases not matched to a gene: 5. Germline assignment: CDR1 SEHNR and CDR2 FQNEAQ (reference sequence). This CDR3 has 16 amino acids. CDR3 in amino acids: CASSFSGLAGVETQYF. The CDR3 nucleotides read TGTGCCAGCAGCTTTTCTGGACTAGCGGGAGTAGAGACCCAGTACTTC.

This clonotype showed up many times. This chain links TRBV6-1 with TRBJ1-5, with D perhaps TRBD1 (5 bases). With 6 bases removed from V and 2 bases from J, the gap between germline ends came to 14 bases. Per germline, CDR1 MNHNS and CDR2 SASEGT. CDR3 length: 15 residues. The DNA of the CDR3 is TGTGCCAGCAGGGCCGAGGGGTTAGGCAATCAGCCCCAGCATTTT. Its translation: CASRAEGLGNQPQHF.

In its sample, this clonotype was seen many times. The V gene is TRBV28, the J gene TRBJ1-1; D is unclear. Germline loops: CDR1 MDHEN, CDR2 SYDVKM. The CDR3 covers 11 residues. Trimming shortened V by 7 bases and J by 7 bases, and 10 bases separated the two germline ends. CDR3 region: CASTEAGEAFF. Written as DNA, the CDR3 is TGTGCCAGCACAGAGGCAGGTGAAGCTTTCTTT.

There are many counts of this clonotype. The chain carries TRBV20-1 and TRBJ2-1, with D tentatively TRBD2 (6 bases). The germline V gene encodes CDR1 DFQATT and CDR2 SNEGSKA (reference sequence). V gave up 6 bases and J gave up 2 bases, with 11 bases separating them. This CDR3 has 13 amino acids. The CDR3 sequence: CSARDLPYNEQFF. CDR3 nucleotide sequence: TGCAGTGCGCGGGACCTCCCCTACAATGAGCAGTTCTTC.

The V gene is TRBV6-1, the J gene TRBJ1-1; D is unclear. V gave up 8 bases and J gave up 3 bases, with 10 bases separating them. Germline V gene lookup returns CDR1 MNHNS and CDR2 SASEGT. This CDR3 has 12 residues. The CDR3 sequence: CASGAGHTEAFF. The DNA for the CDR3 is TGTGCCAGCGGTGCCGGGCACACTGAAGCTTTCTTT.

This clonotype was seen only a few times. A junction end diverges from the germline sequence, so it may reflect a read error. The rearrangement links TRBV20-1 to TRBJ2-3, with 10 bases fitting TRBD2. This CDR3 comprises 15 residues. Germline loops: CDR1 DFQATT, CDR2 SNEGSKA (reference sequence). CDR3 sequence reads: CSAGEREGPADTQYF. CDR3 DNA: TGCAGTGCTGGAGAGCGGGAGGGCCCCGCAGATACGCAGTATTTT.

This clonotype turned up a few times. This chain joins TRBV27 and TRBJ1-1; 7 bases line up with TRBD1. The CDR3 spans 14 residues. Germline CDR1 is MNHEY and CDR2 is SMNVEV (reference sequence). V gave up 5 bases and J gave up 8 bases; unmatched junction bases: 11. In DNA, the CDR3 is TGTGCCAGCAGTCCCAACAGGGGTGGGGGAGAAGCTTTCTTT. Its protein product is CASSPNRGGGEAFF.

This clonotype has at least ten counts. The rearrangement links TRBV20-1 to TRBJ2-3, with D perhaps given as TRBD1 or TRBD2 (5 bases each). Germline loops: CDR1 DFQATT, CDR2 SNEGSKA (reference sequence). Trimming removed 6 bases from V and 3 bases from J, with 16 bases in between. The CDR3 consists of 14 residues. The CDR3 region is CSATEGRWTDTQYF. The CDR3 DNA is TGCAGTGCAACCGAGGGACGATGGACAGATACGCAGTATTTT.

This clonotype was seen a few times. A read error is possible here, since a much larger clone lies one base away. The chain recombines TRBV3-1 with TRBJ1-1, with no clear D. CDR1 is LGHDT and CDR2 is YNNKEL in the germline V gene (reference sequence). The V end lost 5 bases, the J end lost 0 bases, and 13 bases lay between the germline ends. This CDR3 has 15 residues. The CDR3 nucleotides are TGTGCCAGCAGCACGGCCCGCAAGATGAACACTGAAGCTTTCTTT. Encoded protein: CASSTARKMNTEAFF.

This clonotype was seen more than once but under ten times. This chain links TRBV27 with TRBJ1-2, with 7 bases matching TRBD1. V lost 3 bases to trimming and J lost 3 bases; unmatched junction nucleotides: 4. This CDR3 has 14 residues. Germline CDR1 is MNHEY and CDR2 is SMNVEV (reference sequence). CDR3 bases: TGTGCCAGCAGTTTCCAGGGGGGGCACTATGGCTACACCTTC. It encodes CASSFQGGHYGYTF.

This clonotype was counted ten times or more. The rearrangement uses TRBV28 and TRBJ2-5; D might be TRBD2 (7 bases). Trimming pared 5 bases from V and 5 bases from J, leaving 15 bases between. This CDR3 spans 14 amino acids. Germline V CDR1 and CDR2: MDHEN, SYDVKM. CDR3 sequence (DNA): TGTGCCAGCAGTCCCCGCGAGGGGGGGGAGACCCAGTACTTC. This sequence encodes CASSPREGGETQYF.

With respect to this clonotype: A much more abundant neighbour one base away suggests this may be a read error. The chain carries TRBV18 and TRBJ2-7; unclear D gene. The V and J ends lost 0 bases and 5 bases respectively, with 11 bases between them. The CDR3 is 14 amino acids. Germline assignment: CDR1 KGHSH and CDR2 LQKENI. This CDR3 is CASSPPGRSNEQYF. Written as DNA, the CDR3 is TGTGCCAGCTCACCACCTGGGCGAAGCAACGAGCAGTACTTC.

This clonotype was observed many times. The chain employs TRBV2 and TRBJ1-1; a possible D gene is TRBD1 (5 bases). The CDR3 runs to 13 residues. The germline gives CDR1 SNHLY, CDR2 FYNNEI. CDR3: CVEVGTLNTEAFF. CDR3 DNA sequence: TGTGTCGAGGTGGGGACCTTGAACACTGAAGCTTTCTTT. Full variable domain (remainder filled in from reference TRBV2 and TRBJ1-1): EPEVTQTPSHQVTQMGQEVILRCVPISNHLYFYWYRQILGQKVEFLVSFYNNEISEKSEIFDDQFSVERPDGSNFTLKIRSTKLEDSAMYFCVEVGTLNTEAFFGQGTRLTVV.

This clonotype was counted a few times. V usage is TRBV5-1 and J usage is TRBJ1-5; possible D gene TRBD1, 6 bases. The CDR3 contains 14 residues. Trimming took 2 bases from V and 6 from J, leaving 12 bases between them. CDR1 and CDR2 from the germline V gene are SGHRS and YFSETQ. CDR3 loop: CASSLGEQGQPQHF. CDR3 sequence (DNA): TGCGCCAGCAGCTTAGGGGAACAGGGTCAGCCCCAGCATTTT.

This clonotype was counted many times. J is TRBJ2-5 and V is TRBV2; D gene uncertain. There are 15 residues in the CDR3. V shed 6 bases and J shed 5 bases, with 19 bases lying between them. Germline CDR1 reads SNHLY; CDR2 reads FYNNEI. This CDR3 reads CASSGLGLERETQYF. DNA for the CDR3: TGTGCCAGCAGCGGGTTAGGATTAGAACGGGAGACCCAGTACTTC.

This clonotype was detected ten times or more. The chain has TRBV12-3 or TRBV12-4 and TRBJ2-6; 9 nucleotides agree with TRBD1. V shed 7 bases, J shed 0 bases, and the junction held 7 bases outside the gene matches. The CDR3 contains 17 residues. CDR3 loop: CASTPGTGFSGANVLTF. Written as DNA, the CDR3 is TGTGCCAGCACCCCCGGGACAGGGTTCTCTGGGGCCAACGTCCTGACTTTC.

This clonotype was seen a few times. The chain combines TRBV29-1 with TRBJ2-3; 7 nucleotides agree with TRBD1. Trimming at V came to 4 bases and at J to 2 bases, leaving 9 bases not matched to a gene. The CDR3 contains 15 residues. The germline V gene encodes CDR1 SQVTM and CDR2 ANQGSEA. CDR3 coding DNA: TGCAGCGTTGTTTGGGGACAGAGAAACACAGATACGCAGTATTTT. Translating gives CSVVWGQRNTDTQYF.

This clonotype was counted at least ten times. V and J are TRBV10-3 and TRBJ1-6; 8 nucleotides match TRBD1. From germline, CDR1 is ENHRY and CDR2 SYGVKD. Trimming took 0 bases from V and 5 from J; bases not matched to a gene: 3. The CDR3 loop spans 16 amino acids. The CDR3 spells CAISESQTGDNSPLHF. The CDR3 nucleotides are TGTGCCATCAGTGAGTCGCAGACAGGGGATAATTCACCCCTCCACTTT.

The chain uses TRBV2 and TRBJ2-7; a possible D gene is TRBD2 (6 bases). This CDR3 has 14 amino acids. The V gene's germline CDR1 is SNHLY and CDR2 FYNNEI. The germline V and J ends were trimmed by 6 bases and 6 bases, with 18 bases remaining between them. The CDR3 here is CASSPRGGTCEQYF. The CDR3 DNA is TGTGCCAGCAGCCCGAGGGGCGGGACCTGCGAGCAGTACTTC.